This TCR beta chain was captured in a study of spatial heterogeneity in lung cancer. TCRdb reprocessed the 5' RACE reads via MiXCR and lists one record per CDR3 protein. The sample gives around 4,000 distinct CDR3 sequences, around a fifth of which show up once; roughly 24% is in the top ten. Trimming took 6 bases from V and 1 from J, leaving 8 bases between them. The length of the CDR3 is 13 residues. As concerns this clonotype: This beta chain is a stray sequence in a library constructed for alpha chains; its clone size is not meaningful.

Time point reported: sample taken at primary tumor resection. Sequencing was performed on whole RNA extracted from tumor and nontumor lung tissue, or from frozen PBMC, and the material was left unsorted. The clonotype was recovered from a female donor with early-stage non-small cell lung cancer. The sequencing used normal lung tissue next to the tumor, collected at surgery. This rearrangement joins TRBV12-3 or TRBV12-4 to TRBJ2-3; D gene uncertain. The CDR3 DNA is TGTGCCAGCAGCCCCGGACGCACAGATACGCAGTATTTT. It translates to CASSPGRTDTQYF.